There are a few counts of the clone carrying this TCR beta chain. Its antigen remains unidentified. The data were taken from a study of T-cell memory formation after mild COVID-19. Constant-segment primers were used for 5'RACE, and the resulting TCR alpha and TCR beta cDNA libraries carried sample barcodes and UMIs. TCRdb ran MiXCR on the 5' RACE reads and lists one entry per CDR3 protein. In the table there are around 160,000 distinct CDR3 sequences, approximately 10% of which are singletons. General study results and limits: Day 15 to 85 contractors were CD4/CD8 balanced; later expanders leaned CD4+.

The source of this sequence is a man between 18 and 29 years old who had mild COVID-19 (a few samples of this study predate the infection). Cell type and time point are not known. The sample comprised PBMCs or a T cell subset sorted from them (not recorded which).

The CDR3 DNA reads TGTGCCAGCAGCTTGGCCTTATGGGAAGAAGCTTTCTTT. Its protein is CASSLALWEEAFF. This chain connects TRBV5-4 to TRBJ1-1; D uncertain. The CDR3 covers 13 residues. The germline V gene encodes CDR1 SGHNT and CDR2 YYREEE (reference sequence). V lost 0 bases and J lost 8, with 11 bases in between.